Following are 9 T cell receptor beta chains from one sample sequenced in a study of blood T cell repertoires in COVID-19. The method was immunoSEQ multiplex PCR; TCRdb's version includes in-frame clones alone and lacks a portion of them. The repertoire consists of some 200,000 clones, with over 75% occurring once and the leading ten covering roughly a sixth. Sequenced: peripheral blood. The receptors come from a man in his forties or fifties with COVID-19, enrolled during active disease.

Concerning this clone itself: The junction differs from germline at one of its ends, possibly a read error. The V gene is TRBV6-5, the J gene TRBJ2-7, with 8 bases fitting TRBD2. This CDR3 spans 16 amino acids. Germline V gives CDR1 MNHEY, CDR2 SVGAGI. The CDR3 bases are TGTGCCCGCAGTTATCGCGGGGGGCGGGGGCCCTACGAGCAGTACTTC. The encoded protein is CARSYRGGRGPYEQYF.

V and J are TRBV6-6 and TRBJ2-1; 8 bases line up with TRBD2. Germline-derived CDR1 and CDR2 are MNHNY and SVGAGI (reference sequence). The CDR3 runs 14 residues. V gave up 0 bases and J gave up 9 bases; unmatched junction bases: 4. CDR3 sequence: CASSYSAGVGEQFF. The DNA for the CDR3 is TGTGCCAGCAGTTACTCAGCGGGAGTCGGTGAGCAGTTCTTC.

The CDR3 here is CASSLRVAGEGETQYF. The CDR3 DNA reads TGCGCCAGCAGCTTGAGGGTAGCGGGAGAAGGGGAGACCCAGTACTTC. This chain joins TRBV5-1 and TRBJ2-5, with 9 bases matching TRBD2. V lost 1 base and J lost 5; bases outside the gene matches: 9. The CDR3 totals 16 residues. CDR1 is SGHRS, CDR2 YFSETQ, per germline.

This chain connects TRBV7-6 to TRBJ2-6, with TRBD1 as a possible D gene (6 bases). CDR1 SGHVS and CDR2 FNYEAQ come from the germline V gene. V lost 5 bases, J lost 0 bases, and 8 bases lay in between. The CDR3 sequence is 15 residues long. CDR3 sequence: CASSRQDSGANVLTF. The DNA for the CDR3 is TGTGCCAGCAGCAGACAGGACTCTGGGGCCAACGTCCTGACTTTC.

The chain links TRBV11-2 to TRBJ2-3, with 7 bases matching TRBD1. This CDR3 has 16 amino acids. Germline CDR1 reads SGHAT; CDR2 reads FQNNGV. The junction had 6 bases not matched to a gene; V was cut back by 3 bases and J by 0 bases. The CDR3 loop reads CASSFRSQGSTDTQYF. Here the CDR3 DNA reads TGTGCCAGCAGCTTCAGATCACAGGGGAGCACAGATACGCAGTATTTT.

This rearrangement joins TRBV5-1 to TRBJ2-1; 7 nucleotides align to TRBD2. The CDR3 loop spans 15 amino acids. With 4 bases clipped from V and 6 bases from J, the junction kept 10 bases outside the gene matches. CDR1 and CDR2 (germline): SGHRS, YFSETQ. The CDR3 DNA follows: TGCGCCAGCAGCCCCTCGGGGGGACCCATCAATGAGCAGTTCTTC. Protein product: CASSPSGGPINEQFF.

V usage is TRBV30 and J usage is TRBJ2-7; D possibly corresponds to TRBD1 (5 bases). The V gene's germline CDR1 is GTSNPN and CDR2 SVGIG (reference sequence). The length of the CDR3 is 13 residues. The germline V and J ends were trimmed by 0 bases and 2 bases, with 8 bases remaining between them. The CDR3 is CAWSVGQPYEQYF. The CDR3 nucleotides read TGTGCCTGGAGTGTGGGGCAGCCCTACGAGCAGTACTTC.

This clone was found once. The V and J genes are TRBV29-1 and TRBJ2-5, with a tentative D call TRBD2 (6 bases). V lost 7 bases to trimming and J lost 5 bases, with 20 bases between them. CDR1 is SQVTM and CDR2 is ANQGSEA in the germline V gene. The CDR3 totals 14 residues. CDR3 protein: CSAQGVAGRETQYF. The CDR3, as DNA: TGCAGCGCCCAAGGGGTCGCTGGGAGGGAGACCCAGTACTTC.

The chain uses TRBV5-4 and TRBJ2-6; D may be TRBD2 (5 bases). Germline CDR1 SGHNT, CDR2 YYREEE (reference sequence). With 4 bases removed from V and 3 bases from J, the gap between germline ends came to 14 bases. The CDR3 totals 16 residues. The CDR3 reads CASSPGIGDGANVLTF. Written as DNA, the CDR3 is TGTGCCAGCAGCCCGGGGATCGGGGATGGGGCCAACGTCCTGACTTTC.